This T cell receptor (beta chain) was captured by sequencing in a study of cytomegalovirus exposure and HLA in healthy donors. Profiled with immunoSEQ multiplex PCR; TCRdb holds only in-frame clones, not every one. The sample has 80,000 to 95,000 clones, 80% to 95% seen once; the top ten hold about 1.1%. The CDR3 contains 13 residues. V gave up 0 bases and J gave up 5 bases, with 7 bases separating them. Germline CDR1 and CDR2: SGHVS and FQNEAQ. The approximately 120-subject validation cohort, separate from the roughly 670-subject first cohort, included the donors. Sequenced material: PBMCs. V is TRBV7-8 and J is TRBJ2-5; a possible D gene is TRBD1 (6 bases). This receptor was obtained from a woman aged 25 to 39 in good health and CMV-seropositive. CDR3 DNA: TGTGCCAGCAGCTTAGCCAGGGGTGAGACCCAGTACTTC. Translating it yields CASSLARGETQYF.